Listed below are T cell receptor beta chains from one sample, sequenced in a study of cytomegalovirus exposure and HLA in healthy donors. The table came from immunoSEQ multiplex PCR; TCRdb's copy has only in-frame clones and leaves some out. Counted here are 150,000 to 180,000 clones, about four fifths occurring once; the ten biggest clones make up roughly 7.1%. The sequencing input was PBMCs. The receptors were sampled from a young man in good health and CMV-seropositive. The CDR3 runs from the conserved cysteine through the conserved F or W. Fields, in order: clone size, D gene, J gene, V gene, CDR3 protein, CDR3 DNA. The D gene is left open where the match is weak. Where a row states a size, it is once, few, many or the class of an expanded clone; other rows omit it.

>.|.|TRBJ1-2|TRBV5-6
CASSLALDRRYGYTF
TGTGCCAGCAGCTTGGCCCTCGACAGGCGCTATGGCTACACCTTC
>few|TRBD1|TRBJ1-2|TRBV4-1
CASSPSDRVIGGYTF
TGCGCCAGCAGCCCTTCGGACAGGGTCATCGGTGGCTACACCTTC
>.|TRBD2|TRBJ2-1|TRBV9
CASSTGLAGGGDRNEQFF
TGTGCCAGCAGCACCGGACTAGCGGGGGGAGGGGATCGCAATGAGCAGTTCTTC
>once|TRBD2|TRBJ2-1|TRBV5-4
CASSNSGLGNEQFF
TGTGCCAGCAGTAATAGCGGGTTGGGGAATGAGCAGTTCTTC
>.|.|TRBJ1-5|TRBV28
CASTRSQPQHF
TGTGCCAGCACCCGCAGTCAGCCCCAGCATTTT
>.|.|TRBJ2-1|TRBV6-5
CASSYATSSYNEQFF
TGTGCCAGCAGTTACGCCACTTCCTCCTACAATGAGCAGTTCTTC
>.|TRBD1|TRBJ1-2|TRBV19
CASSGRQGDYGYTF
TGTGCCAGTAGTGGTAGACAGGGTGACTATGGCTACACCTTC
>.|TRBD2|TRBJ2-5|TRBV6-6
CASSYRREGQVETQYF
TGTGCCAGCAGTTATAGGCGGGAGGGCCAGGTAGAGACCCAGTACTTC
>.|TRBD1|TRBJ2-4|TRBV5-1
CASSPGQPRGIQYF
TGCGCCAGCAGCCCGGGACAGCCTAGGGGCATTCAGTACTTC
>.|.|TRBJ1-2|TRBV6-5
CASRISTVNYGYTF
TGTGCCAGCAGGATTTCCACAGTTAACTATGGCTACACCTTC
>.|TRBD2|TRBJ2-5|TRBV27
CASIRGETSGEGETQYF
TGTGCCAGCATCAGGGGTGAGACTAGCGGGGAGGGAGAGACCCAGTACTTC
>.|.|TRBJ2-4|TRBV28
CASTRGSNIQYF
TGTGCCAGCACTAGGGGTTCCAACATTCAGTACTTC
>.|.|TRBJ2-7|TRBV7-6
CASSLGMTYEQYF
TGTGCCAGCAGCTTAGGTATGACTTACGAGCAGTACTTC
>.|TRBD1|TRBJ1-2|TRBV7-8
CASSLAEGAYGYTF
TGTGCCAGCAGCTTAGCAGAGGGGGCCTATGGCTACACCTTC
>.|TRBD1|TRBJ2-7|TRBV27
CASSLSSGTAYYEQYF
TGTGCCAGCAGTTTATCCTCCGGGACAGCCTACTACGAGCAGTACTTC
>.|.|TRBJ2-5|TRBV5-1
CASSEMTGQETQYF
TGCGCCAGCAGCGAAATGACAGGACAAGAGACCCAGTACTTC
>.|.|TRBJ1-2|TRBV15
CATSISRDYGYTF
TGTGCCACCAGTATTTCACGCGACTATGGCTACACCTTC
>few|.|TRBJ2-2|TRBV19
CASTAGGELFF
TGTGCCAGTACTGCGGGCGGGGAGCTGTTTTTT
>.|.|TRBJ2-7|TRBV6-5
CASSPGSYEQYF
TGTGCCAGCAGCCCGGGATCCTACGAGCAGTACTTC
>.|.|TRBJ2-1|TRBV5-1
CASSASGQEGNEQFF
TGCGCCAGCAGCGCCTCAGGGCAGGAGGGGAATGAGCAGTTCTTC
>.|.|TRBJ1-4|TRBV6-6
CASSYLQGATNEKLFF
TGTGCCAGCAGTTACCTACAGGGTGCAACTAATGAAAAACTGTTTTTT
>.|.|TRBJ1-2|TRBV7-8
CASSLSQGVDYGYTF
TGTGCCAGCAGCTTATCCCAGGGTGTCGACTATGGCTACACCTTC
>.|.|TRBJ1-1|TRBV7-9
CSSSSQGKAFF
TGTTCCAGCAGTTCTCAGGGGAAAGCTTTCTTT
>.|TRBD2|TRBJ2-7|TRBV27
CASSLTVAGPYEQYF
TGTGCCAGCAGTTTAACCGTAGCGGGGCCCTACGAGCAGTACTTC
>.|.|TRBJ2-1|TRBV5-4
CASRLDSYNEQFF
TGTGCCAGCAGATTGGACAGCTACAATGAGCAGTTCTTC
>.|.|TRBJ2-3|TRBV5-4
CASNPDYSLTDTQYF
TGTGCCAGCAACCCCGACTATTCTCTCACAGATACGCAGTATTTT
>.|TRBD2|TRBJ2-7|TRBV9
CASSVGLAGFSYEQYF
TGTGCCAGCAGCGTAGGACTAGCGGGGTTCTCCTACGAGCAGTACTTC
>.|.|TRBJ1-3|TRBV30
CAWSEGRWRDSASGNTIYF
TGTGCCTGGAGCGAGGGTCGTTGGCGGGACTCCGCCTCTGGAAACACCATATATTTT
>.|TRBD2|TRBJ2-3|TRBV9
CASSVDPLAGGQDTQYF
TGTGCCAGCAGCGTAGATCCTCTAGCGGGGGGTCAAGATACGCAGTATTTT
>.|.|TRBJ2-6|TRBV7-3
CASSLTGAGANVLTF
TGTGCCAGCAGCTTAACAGGGGCTGGGGCCAACGTCCTGACTTTC
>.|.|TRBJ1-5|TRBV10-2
CASRDNSNQPQHF
TGCGCCAGTAGGGACAATAGCAATCAGCCCCAGCATTTT
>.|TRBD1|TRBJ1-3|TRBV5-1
CASSLGGDRPSSGNTIYF
TGCGCCAGCAGCTTGGGGGGGGACAGGCCATCCTCTGGAAACACCATATATTTT
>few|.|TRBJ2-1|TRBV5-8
CASSSRTQVNEQFF
TGTGCCAGCAGCTCCCGGACACAAGTCAATGAGCAGTTCTTC
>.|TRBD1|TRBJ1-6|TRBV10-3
CAISERQGDNSPLHF
TGTGCCATCAGTGAAAGACAGGGGGATAATTCACCCCTCCACTTT
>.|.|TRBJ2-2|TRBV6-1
CASRRVGLGTGELFF
TGTGCCAGCAGGCGGGTGGGACTGGGAACCGGGGAGCTGTTTTTT
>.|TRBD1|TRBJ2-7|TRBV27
CASSFTGVEQYF
TGTGCCAGCAGTTTTACAGGGGTCGAGCAGTACTTC
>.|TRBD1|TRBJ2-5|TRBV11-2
CASSLGDRLQETQYF
TGTGCCAGCAGCTTAGGGGACAGGCTGCAAGAGACCCAGTACTTC
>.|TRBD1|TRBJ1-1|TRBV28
CASSLTGGPGGAFF
TGTGCCAGCAGTTTGACAGGGGGCCCTGGTGGGGCTTTCTTT
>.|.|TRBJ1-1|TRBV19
CASSIDQGYTEAFF
TGTGCCAGTAGTATAGACCAGGGCTATACTGAAGCTTTCTTT
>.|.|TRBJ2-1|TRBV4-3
CASSHTTGRSSYNEQFF
TGCGCCAGCAGCCACACAACAGGACGGAGCTCCTACAATGAGCAGTTCTTC
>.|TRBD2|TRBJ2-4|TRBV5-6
CASSPFWASGSINIQYF
TGTGCCAGCAGCCCATTCTGGGCTAGCGGGAGTATAAACATTCAGTACTTC
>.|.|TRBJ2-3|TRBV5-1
CASSLNSPDTQYF
TGCGCCAGCAGCTTAAACTCGCCAGATACGCAGTATTTT
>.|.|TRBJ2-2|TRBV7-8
CASSLGGLVERGELFF
TGTGCCAGCAGCTTGGGGGGATTAGTAGAGCGAGGGGAGCTGTTTTTT
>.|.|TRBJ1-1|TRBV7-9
CASSLEGPTEAFF
TGTGCCAGCAGCTTAGAGGGGCCGACTGAAGCTTTCTTT
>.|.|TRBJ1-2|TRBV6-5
CASSRQGLNGYTF
TGTGCCAGCAGTAGGCAGGGGTTGAATGGCTACACCTTC
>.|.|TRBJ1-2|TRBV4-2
CASSQEQVLVGYTF
TGTGCCAGCAGCCAAGAACAGGTACTGGTTGGCTACACCTTC
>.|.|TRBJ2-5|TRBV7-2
CASSLAGGQETQYF
TGTGCCAGCAGCTTAGCGGGGGGCCAAGAGACCCAGTACTTC
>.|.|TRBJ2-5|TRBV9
CASSVGATQETQYF
TGTGCCAGCAGCGTAGGGGCTACTCAAGAGACCCAGTACTTC
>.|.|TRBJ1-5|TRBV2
CASRIPGTRDQPQHF
TGTGCCAGCAGAATACCTGGGACACGAGATCAGCCCCAGCATTTT
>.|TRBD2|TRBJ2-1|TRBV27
CASSLSLTSSGGEQFF
TGTGCCAGCAGTTTATCGCTAACCTCCAGCGGGGGTGAGCAGTTCTTC
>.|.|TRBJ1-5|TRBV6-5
CASGVGQPQHF
TGTGCCAGCGGAGTAGGTCAGCCCCAGCATTTT
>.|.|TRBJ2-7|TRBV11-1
CASSLEGYELYEQYF
TGTGCCAGCAGCTTAGAGGGGTACGAACTATATGAGCAGTACTTC
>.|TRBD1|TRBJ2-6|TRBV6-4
CASSYPGQVLSGANVLTF
TGTGCCAGCAGTTACCCCGGACAGGTCCTCTCTGGGGCCAACGTCCTGACTTTC
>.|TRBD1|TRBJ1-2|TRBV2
CASTQKDRGLLDGYTF
TGTGCCAGCACCCAAAAGGACAGGGGGCTCCTCGATGGCTACACCTTC
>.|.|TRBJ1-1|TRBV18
CASSPGTSSSEAFF
TGTGCCAGCTCCCCAGGGACATCTAGTAGTGAAGCTTTCTTT
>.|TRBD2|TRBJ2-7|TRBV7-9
CASEGGRASYEQYF
TGTGCCAGCGAGGGCGGGAGGGCTTCCTACGAGCAGTACTTC
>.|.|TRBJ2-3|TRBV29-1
CSVPYLLGSGTDTQYF
TGCAGCGTCCCGTACCTATTGGGGAGCGGCACAGATACGCAGTATTTT
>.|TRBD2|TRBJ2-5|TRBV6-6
CASSYLGTNLETQYF
TGTGCCAGCAGTTACCTCGGGACTAATCTGGAGACCCAGTACTTC
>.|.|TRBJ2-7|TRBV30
CAWSVGGEQYF
TGTGCCTGGAGTGTAGGGGGCGAGCAGTACTTC